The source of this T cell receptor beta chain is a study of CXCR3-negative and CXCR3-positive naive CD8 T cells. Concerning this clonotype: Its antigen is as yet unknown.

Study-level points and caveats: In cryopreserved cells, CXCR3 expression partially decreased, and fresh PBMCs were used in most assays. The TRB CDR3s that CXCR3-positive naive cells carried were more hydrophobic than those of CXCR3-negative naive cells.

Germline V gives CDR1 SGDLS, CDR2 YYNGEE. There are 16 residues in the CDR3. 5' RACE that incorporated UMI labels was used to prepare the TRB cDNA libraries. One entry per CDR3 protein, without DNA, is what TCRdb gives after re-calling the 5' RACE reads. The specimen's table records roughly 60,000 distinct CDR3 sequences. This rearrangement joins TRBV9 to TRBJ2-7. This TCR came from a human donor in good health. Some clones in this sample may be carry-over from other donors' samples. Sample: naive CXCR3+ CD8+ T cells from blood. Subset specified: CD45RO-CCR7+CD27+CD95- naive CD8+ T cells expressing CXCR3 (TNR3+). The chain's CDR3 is CASSVESGSNYYEQYF.